The 27 T cell receptor beta chains listed next were all sequenced from one sample in a study of CD8+ T cells in alopecia areata. Indicated treatment: oral pan-JAK inhibitor, 5-10 mg twice daily. Sequencing relied on a cDNA template that was reverse transcribed from extracted RNA. The method was immunoSEQ multiplex PCR; TCRdb's version includes in-frame clones alone and lacks a portion of them. Of 75,000 to 100,000 clones listed, around three quarters were seen once; the top ten hold roughly a sixth. Here the sequenced sample was CD8+ T cells sorted from blood, taken between weeks 44 and 45, from a patient treated with tofacitinib. The source of these receptors is a human donor with alopecia areata.

This chain connects TRBV6-5 to TRBJ2-3; 10 positions match TRBD2. V was pared by 5 bases and J by 4 bases, with 6 bases of the junction left unmatched. The CDR3 runs 15 residues. Germline CDR1 reads MNHEY; CDR2 reads SVGAGI. The CDR3 sequence is CASSQSGGAADTQYF. CDR3 sequence (DNA): TGTGCCAGCAGTCAAAGCGGGGGGGCCGCAGATACGCAGTATTTT.

The V call is TRBV5-1, the J call TRBJ1-1; possibly TRBD1 for D (5 bases). V was cut by 3 bases and J by 5 bases, with 8 bases left in between. The CDR3 loop spans 12 amino acids. Per germline, CDR1 SGHRS and CDR2 YFSETQ. DNA for the CDR3: TGCGCCAGCAGCTCAGGGACGACTGAAGCTTTCTTT. It codes for CASSSGTTEAFF.

The chain is built from TRBV5-6 and TRBJ1-1; 7 positions agree with TRBD1. The CDR3 has 16 amino acids. Looked up from germline, CDR1 is SGHDT and CDR2 is YYEEEE. The trim removed 3 bases at V and 0 bases at J, leaving 8 bases unmatched. CDR3 nucleotides: TGTGCCAGCAGCTCTACAGGGGAGAGAATGAACACTGAAGCTTTCTTT. It yields the protein CASSSTGERMNTEAFF.

The chain is built from TRBV29-1 and TRBJ1-1, with D unresolved. V was clipped by 3 bases and J by 8 bases, with 10 bases between them. Germline V CDR1 and CDR2: SQVTM, ANQGSEA. The CDR3 length is 11 residues. This chain's CDR3 is CSVDAGLEAFF. The DNA for the CDR3 is TGCAGCGTTGATGCGGGGTTGGAAGCTTTCTTT.

V usage is TRBV4-1 and J usage is TRBJ2-7; the D gene could be TRBD1 or TRBD2 (5 bases each). Trimming removed 0 bases at V and 4 bases at J, with 13 bases between. The CDR3 is 15 residues long. Germline CDR1 and CDR2: MGHRA and YSYEKL. This CDR3 is CASSQDTGGGYEQYF. Written as DNA, the CDR3 is TGCGCCAGCAGCCAAGATACAGGTGGAGGTTACGAGCAGTACTTC.

This chain joins TRBV6-5 and TRBJ1-2; 7 bases line up with TRBD1. With V trimmed by 0 bases and J by 7 bases, 11 bases remained unmatched. The germline V gene encodes CDR1 MNHEY and CDR2 SVGAGI. CDR3 length: 16 residues. CDR3 bases: TGTGCCAGCAGTTACTCGAGTACAGGGGACGTAGTTGGCTACACCTTC. It encodes CASSYSSTGDVVGYTF.

The V gene is TRBV13, the J gene TRBJ2-7, with a tentative D call TRBD1 (6 bases). This CDR3 region has 15 residues. Germline V lookup: CDR1 PRHDT, CDR2 FYEKMQ (reference sequence). Trimming took 5 bases from V and 3 from J, leaving 17 bases between them. In DNA form, the CDR3 reads TGTGCCAGCAGCGAAACAGGGTCCCGACGCTACGAGCAGTACTTC. It yields the protein CASSETGSRRYEQYF.

The chain has TRBV12-5 and TRBJ1-5; D call uncertain. Deletions cut 5 bases from V and 2 bases from J, with 7 bases between. The CDR3 loop spans 13 amino acids. The germline V gene encodes CDR1 LGHNT and CDR2 FRNRAP. CDR3: CASGIARNQPQHF. The CDR3 nucleotides read TGTGCTAGTGGTATAGCGCGCAATCAGCCCCAGCATTTT.

This clone turned up a few times. The J gene is TRBJ2-3, the V gene TRBV2, with 9 positions matching TRBD1. The ends lost 6 bases at V and 0 bases at J; junction bases unmatched: 1. Germline V gives CDR1 SNHLY, CDR2 FYNNEI. The CDR3 covers 14 residues. The CDR3 region is CASSGTGSTDTQYF. The CDR3 DNA sequence: TGTGCCAGCAGCGGGACAGGGAGCACAGATACGCAGTATTTT.

This clone was found a few times. The sample contains more than one DNA sequence encoding this CDR3. V gene TRBV7-3 combines with J gene TRBJ2-3; the D call may be TRBD1 or TRBD2 (5 bases each). CDR1 SGHTA and CDR2 FQGTGA come from the germline V gene. The CDR3 sequence is 14 residues long. V gave up 0 bases and J gave up 1 base, with 5 bases separating them. The DNA for the CDR3 is TGTGCCAGCAGCTTAACGGGGGGCACAGATACGCAGTATTTT. Protein sequence: CASSLTGGTDTQYF. The whole variable domain, filled in from reference TRBV7-3 and TRBJ2-3, reads GAGVSQTPSNKVTEKGKYVELRCDPISGHTALYWYRQSLGQGPEFLIYFQGTGAADDSGLPNDRFFAVRPEGSVSTLKIQRTERGDSAVYLCASSLTGGTDTQYFGPGTRLTVL.

This chain links TRBV7-2 with TRBJ1-5, with D unresolved. Between the trimmed V and J ends, which lost 1 base and 7 bases, there was a span of 11 bases. Per the germline V gene, CDR1 is SGHTA and CDR2 is FQGNSA. CDR3 length: 14 amino acids. The CDR3 sequence: CASSLEDLGQPQHF. The CDR3 nucleotides read TGTGCCAGCAGCTTAGAGGATCTGGGACAGCCCCAGCATTTT. Based on the CDR3 plus reference TRBV7-2 and TRBJ1-5, the full variable domain is GAGVSQSPSNKVTEKGKDVELRCDPISGHTALYWYRQSLGQGLEFLIYFQGNSAPDKSGLPSDRFSAERTGGSVSTLTIQRTQQEDSAVYLCASSLEDLGQPQHFGDGTRLSIL.

The chain is built from TRBV10-1 and TRBJ2-5; D uncertain. V was shortened by 3 bases and J by 9 bases, with 14 bases between the two germline ends. The CDR3 covers 13 residues. Germline-derived CDR1 and CDR2 are WNHNN and SYGVQD (reference sequence). The CDR3 spells CASSEAIGKSQYF. The CDR3 DNA follows: TGCGCCAGCAGTGAAGCGATTGGGAAGTCCCAGTACTTC.

The V and J genes are TRBV9 and TRBJ1-1; possibly TRBD1 for D (5 bases). V was trimmed by 0 bases and J by 1 base, leaving 10 bases between them. The CDR3 contains 15 residues. CDR1 and CDR2 (germline): SGDLS, YYNGEE. CDR3 protein: CASSVGRAPNTEAFF. In DNA form, the CDR3 reads TGTGCCAGCAGCGTAGGCAGGGCCCCGAACACTGAAGCTTTCTTT.

The rearrangement uses TRBV7-2 and TRBJ1-5; tentatively, D is TRBD1 (5 bases). Germline V lookup: CDR1 SGHTA, CDR2 FQGNSA. The CDR3 totals 15 residues. The V and J ends lost 1 base and 3 bases respectively, with 10 bases between them. The CDR3 nucleotides read TGTGCCAGCAGCTTAGAGGGACTAACCAATCAGCCCCAGCATTTT. Translation: CASSLEGLTNQPQHF. Looking up the rest from reference TRBV7-2 and TRBJ1-5 gives the full variable domain: GAGVSQSPSNKVTEKGKDVELRCDPISGHTALYWYRQSLGQGLEFLIYFQGNSAPDKSGLPSDRFSAERTGGSVSTLTIQRTQQEDSAVYLCASSLEGLTNQPQHFGDGTRLSIL.

The gene calls are TRBV10-1 and TRBJ1-1; D is unclear. The CDR3 contains 13 residues. Germline CDR1 WNHNN, CDR2 SYGVQD (reference sequence). Trimming cost V 3 bases and J 1 base, with 6 bases left between them. CDR3 loop: CASSDGRNTEAFF. The DNA for the CDR3 is TGCGCCAGCAGTGACGGCAGGAACACTGAAGCTTTCTTT.

V gene TRBV7-8 combines with J gene TRBJ1-5, with a weak D call TRBD1 (5 bases). The V gene's germline CDR1 is SGHVS and CDR2 FQNEAQ. This CDR3 region has 15 residues. The ends were cut back, 1 base at V and 4 bases at J, with 11 bases in the middle. Here the CDR3 DNA reads TGTGCCAGCAGCTTAGATCAGGGATCAAATCAGCCCCAGCATTTT. Encoded protein: CASSLDQGSNQPQHF.

This clone showed up just once. The V gene is TRBV29-1, the J gene TRBJ2-3, with D perhaps assigned TRBD1 or TRBD2 (6 bases each). The germline CDR1 and CDR2 sequences are SQVTM and ANQGSEA. CDR3 length: 16 residues. Trimming took off 0 bases at V and 5 bases at J, with 18 bases between the two ends. CDR3: CSVEDPGQPGVDTQYF. CDR3 DNA: TGCAGCGTTGAAGATCCCGGACAGCCGGGGGTAGATACGCAGTATTTT.

The chain employs TRBV7-9 and TRBJ1-1; no definite D call. The CDR3 has 12 amino acids. V was shortened by 1 base and J by 4 bases, with 4 bases between the two germline ends. Germline CDR1 is SEHNR and CDR2 is FQNEAQ (reference sequence). In DNA, the CDR3 is TGTGCCAGCAGCTTAGTGGCCACTGAAGCTTTCTTT. Translated, it gives CASSLVATEAFF.

The chain recombines TRBV4-3 with TRBJ1-2; a possible D gene is TRBD1 (6 bases). This CDR3 contains 15 residues. V was trimmed by 3 bases and J by 7 bases, leaving 18 bases between them. Per the germline V gene, CDR1 is LGHNA and CDR2 is YSLEER. The CDR3 here is CASSQSLGGATGYTF. The CDR3 DNA follows: TGCGCCAGCAGCCAGTCCTTGGGGGGCGCGACTGGCTACACCTTC.

With regard to this clone: Other DNA sequences of this sample code for an identical CDR3. The chain links TRBV29-1 to TRBJ2-2; D is ambiguous. The germline V gene has CDR1 SQVTM and CDR2 ANQGSEA. The ends were cut back, 0 bases at V and 5 bases at J, with 1 base in the middle. The CDR3 totals 11 residues. CDR3 bases: TGCAGCGTTGAAGAGACCGGGGAGCTGTTTTTT. Protein sequence: CSVEETGELFF.

This chain joins TRBV5-1 and TRBJ1-1, with D possibly being TRBD1 (5 bases). Germline V gene sequence: CDR1 SGHRS, CDR2 YFSETQ. Trimming shortened V by 5 bases and J by 3 bases, and 14 bases separated the two germline ends. The CDR3 is 14 amino acids. The CDR3 DNA follows: TGCGCCAGCAGTCACGGGGGATTGCACACTGAAGCTTTCTTT. The encoded protein is CASSHGGLHTEAFF.

The chain has TRBV7-9 and TRBJ1-1; D is uncertain. CDR3 size: 15 residues. CDR1 is SEHNR, CDR2 FQNEAQ, per germline (reference sequence). V lost 0 bases to trimming and J lost 5 bases, with 13 bases between them. The CDR3 loop reads CASSLAAEGWTEAFF. The CDR3 DNA is TGTGCCAGCAGCTTAGCGGCGGAGGGATGGACTGAAGCTTTCTTT. The whole variable domain, filled in from reference TRBV7-9 and TRBJ1-1, reads DTGVSQNPRHKITKRGQNVTFRCDPISEHNRLYWYRQTLGQGPEFLTYFQNEAQLEKSRLLSDRFSAERPKGSFSTLEIQRTEQGDSAMYLCASSLAAEGWTEAFFGQGTRLTVV.

The V and J genes are TRBV9 and TRBJ2-1; 7 positions match TRBD2. Germline V gene lookup returns CDR1 SGDLS and CDR2 YYNGEE. The J segment lost 5 bases and the V segment lost 0 bases, leaving 5 bases of the junction unmatched. This CDR3 has 15 amino acids. The CDR3 DNA sequence: TGTGCCAGCAGCGTAGAAGCTAGCGGAAACAATGAGCAGTTCTTC. It is translated as CASSVEASGNNEQFF.

The J gene is TRBJ1-1, the V gene TRBV7-2; tentatively, D is TRBD1 (5 bases). The germline gives CDR1 SGHTA, CDR2 FQGNSA. The CDR3 consists of 17 residues. V shed 1 base and J shed 5 bases, with 20 bases lying between them. DNA for the CDR3: TGTGCCAGCAGCTTAGAAGGGGTCGACGTTTTGAGGACTGAAGCTTTCTTT. This gives the protein CASSLEGVDVLRTEAFF.

The rearrangement uses TRBV6-1 and TRBJ2-7, with D tentatively TRBD1 (8 bases). Germline V gives CDR1 MNHNS, CDR2 SASEGT. V lost 10 bases and J 1 base, leaving 20 bases between the germline ends. The CDR3 spans 15 residues. Here the CDR3 DNA reads TGTGCCATCGGCATGACAGGGGAGGGGTCCTACGAGCAGTACTTC. Protein product: CAIGMTGEGSYEQYF.

The chain links TRBV25-1 to TRBJ1-6; D gene unclear. Germline V lookup: CDR1 MGHDK, CDR2 SYGVNS. This CDR3 has 16 residues. The V and J ends lost 1 base and 1 base respectively, with 8 bases between them. DNA of the CDR3: TGTGCCAGCAGTGAATCGGGTAGTTCCTATAATTCACCCCTCCACTTT. This sequence encodes CASSESGSSYNSPLHF.

This chain links TRBV5-1 with TRBJ1-6; possibly TRBD1 for D (6 bases). Deletions cut 2 bases from V and 6 bases from J, with 15 bases between. Per germline, CDR1 SGHRS and CDR2 YFSETQ. This CDR3 is built from 16 residues. The CDR3 nucleotides are TGCGCCAGCAGCTTCTATCGACAGGAGGGTAATTCACCCCTCCACTTT. Its protein is CASSFYRQEGNSPLHF.